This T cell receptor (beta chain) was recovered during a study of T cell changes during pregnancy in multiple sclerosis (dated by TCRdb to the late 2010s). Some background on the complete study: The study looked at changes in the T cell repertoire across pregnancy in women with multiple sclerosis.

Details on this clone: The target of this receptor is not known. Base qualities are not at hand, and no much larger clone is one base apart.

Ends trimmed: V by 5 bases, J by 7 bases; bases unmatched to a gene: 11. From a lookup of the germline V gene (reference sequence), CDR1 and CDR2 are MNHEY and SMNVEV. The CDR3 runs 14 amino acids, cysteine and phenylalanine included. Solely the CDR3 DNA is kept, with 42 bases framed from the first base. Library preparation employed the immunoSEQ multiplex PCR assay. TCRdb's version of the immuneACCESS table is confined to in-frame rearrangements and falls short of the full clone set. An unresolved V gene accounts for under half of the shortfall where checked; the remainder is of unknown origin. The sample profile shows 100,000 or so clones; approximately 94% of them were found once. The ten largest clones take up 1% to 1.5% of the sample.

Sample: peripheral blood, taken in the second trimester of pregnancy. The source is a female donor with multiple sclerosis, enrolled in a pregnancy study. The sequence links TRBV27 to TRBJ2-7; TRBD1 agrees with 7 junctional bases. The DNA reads TGTGCCAGCAGTCTAGGGGGCCTCCCCGGAGAGCAGTACTTC. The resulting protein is CASSLGGLPGEQYF.